The 7 T cell receptor beta chains in this list originate from one sample, sequenced in a study of T cell responses to AZD1222 COVID-19 vaccine. TCRdb keeps only in-frame clones here, not all; method: immunoSEQ multiplex PCR. In the table there are 95,000 to 150,000 clones, around 90% of which are singletons. Material: peripheral blood, obtained on day 0 of AZD1222 vaccination. The receptors stem from an adult in good health.

The CDR3 here is CASSQIGFPGQGFFF. For the CDR3, the DNA is TGCGCCAGCAGCCAAATTGGGTTTCCGGGACAGGGCTTCTTCTTC. This chain uses TRBV4-1 with TRBJ2-1; 9 bases line up with TRBD1. CDR1 MGHRA and CDR2 YSYEKL come from the germline V gene. J was trimmed by 16 bases and V by 2 bases; bases with no gene match: 15. The CDR3 spans 15 residues.

This rearrangement joins TRBV10-1 to TRBJ1-2; possibly TRBD1 for D (6 bases). The CDR3 covers 14 residues. Germline CDR1 reads WNHNN; CDR2 reads SYGVQD (reference sequence). V was trimmed by 0 bases and J by 8 bases, leaving 13 bases between them. CDR3 sequence reads: CASSESGHPGGYTF. The CDR3 region has the DNA TGCGCCAGCAGTGAGTCGGGACACCCGGGGGGCTACACCTTC.

This clone was seen just once. This rearrangement joins TRBV4-1 to TRBJ2-7, with 9 bases matching TRBD1. The CDR3 is made up of 17 amino acids. Trimming cost V 4 bases and J 5 bases; bases outside gene matches: 15. In germline, CDR1 is MGHRA, CDR2 YSYEKL. The CDR3 reads CASSLLTGGVDSHEQYF. CDR3 nucleotides: TGCGCCAGCAGCCTGTTAACAGGGGGCGTTGATTCCCACGAGCAGTACTTC.

This CDR3 reads CASSRARAGRETQYF. DNA of the CDR3: TGTGCCAGCAGCCGGGCCAGGGCAGGGAGAGAGACCCAGTACTTC. The V and J genes are TRBV5-4 and TRBJ2-5, with D tentatively TRBD1 or TRBD2 (5 bases each). The CDR3 is 15 residues long. Germline assignment: CDR1 SGHNT and CDR2 YYREEE (reference sequence). Trimming left V 4 bases short and J 4 bases short, with 17 bases between.

The chain combines TRBV5-4 with TRBJ1-6; no reliable D call. Germline assignment: CDR1 SGHNT and CDR2 YYREEE (reference sequence). The CDR3 consists of 16 residues. V was pared by 2 bases and J by 0 bases, with 9 bases between. The CDR3 spells CASSFKAYSYNSPLHF. The DNA of the CDR3 is TGTGCCAGCAGCTTTAAAGCCTACTCCTATAATTCACCCCTCCACTTT.

This chain's CDR3 is CASSLDGDYGYTF. The DNA for the CDR3 is TGTGCCAGCAGTTTAGACGGCGACTATGGCTACACCTTC. The V and J genes are TRBV28 and TRBJ1-2; no clear D gene. Germline-derived CDR1 and CDR2 are MDHEN and SYDVKM. This CDR3 has 13 amino acids. With 2 bases removed from V and 3 bases from J, the gap between germline ends came to 7 bases.

This chain uses TRBV21-1 with TRBJ2-7; the DNA was not used to check the table's D call, TRBD2. TRBV21-1 is listed as a pseudogene. There are 14 residues in the CDR3. CDR3 in DNA: TGTGCCAGCAGCAAATCGCGGCAGACCTACGAGCAGTACTTC. It translates to CASSKSRQTYEQYF.